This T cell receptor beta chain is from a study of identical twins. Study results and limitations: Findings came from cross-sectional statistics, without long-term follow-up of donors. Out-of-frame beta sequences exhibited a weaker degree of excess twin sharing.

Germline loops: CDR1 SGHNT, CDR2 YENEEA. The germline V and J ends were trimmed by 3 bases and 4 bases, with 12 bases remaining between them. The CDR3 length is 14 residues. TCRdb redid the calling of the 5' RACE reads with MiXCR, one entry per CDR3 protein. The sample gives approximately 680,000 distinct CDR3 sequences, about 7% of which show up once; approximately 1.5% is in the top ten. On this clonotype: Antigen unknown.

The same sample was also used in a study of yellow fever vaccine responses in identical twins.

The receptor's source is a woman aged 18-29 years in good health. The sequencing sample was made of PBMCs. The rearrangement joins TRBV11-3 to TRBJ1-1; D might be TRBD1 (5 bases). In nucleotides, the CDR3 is TGTGCCAGCAGCTTGGGCAGGGTGAGCACTGAAGCTTTCTTT. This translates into CASSLGRVSTEAFF.